The 27 T cell receptor beta chains given below trace back to one sample, sequenced in a study of T cells in Graves' hyperthyroidism and ophthalmopathy. Amplification of TCR beta CDR3 regions was performed using RNA transcripts as template. The HTBI primer set was used in a first-round RT-PCR of the TCR CDR3. In TCRdb, the multiplex PCR reads were re-called with MiXCR into one record per CDR3 protein. This table holds about 460,000 distinct CDR3 sequences, roughly 23% found once. Sample: blood. The receptors originated from a woman aged 70-85 years with Graves' ophthalmopathy.

This clonotype was found many times. The chain carries TRBV12-3 or TRBV12-4 and TRBJ1-5; possibly TRBD1 for D (6 bases). V lost 5 bases and J 1 base, leaving 15 bases between the germline ends. The CDR3 spans 16 residues. For the CDR3, the DNA is TGTGCCAGCAGTCCGACAGGCCGTGGGAGCAATCAGCCCCAGCATTTT. Translation: CASSPTGRGSNQPQHF.

In its sample, this clonotype was seen many times. This chain joins TRBV6-1 and TRBJ1-1; D remains unclear. Trimming stripped 5 bases from V and 9 bases from J, with 16 bases between. Germline values: CDR1 MNHNS, CDR2 SASEGT. This CDR3 has 13 amino acids. CDR3 sequence (DNA): TGTGCCAGCAGTTATAAGGGCGCCCTCCAAGCTTTCTTT. Amino acids: CASSYKGALQAFF.

This clonotype has just a few counts. The rearrangement joins TRBV25-1 to TRBJ2-3; 8 bases align to TRBD2. Trimming took 2 bases from V and 8 from J; bases not matched to a gene: 9. CDR3 size: 15 residues. Germline V gives CDR1 MGHDK, CDR2 SYGVNS. This chain's CDR3 is CASSEQSGRGGTQYF. CDR3 bases: TGTGCCAGCAGTGAACAGAGCGGGAGAGGAGGTACGCAGTATTTT.

This chain connects TRBV7-9 to TRBJ2-7; no firm D call. The CDR3 extends over 14 amino acids. V dropped 4 bases and J dropped 0 bases, with 10 bases sitting between them. Germline V gene sequence: CDR1 SEHNR, CDR2 FQNEAQ (reference sequence). CDR3: CASSSAAHSYEQYF. The CDR3, as DNA: TGTGCCAGCAGCTCGGCGGCACACTCCTACGAGCAGTACTTC.

This clonotype was picked up a small number of times. A read error is possible here, since a much larger clone lies one base away. The chain is built from TRBV27 and TRBJ1-1; 10 bases align to TRBD1. The CDR3 is 15 amino acids. Germline CDR1 MNHEY, CDR2 SMNVEV (reference sequence). The CDR3: CAGSLKDRGVTEAFF. The DNA for the CDR3 is TGTGCCGGCAGTCTAAAGGACAGGGGGGTCACTGAAGCTTTCTTT.

This clonotype was detected many times. The chain recombines TRBV7-2 with TRBJ2-7, with TRBD1 matching over 8 bases. Trimming cost V 0 bases and J 7 bases; bases outside gene matches: 8. The CDR3 runs to 15 residues. In germline, CDR1 is SGHTA, CDR2 FQGNSA. Here the CDR3 reads CASSLAGRGQREQYF. In DNA, the CDR3 is TGTGCCAGCAGCTTAGCGGGCAGGGGGCAGCGGGAGCAGTACTTC. Full variable domain (outside the CDR3, taken from reference TRBV7-2 and TRBJ2-7): GAGVSQSPSNKVTEKGKDVELRCDPISGHTALYWYRQSLGQGLEFLIYFQGNSAPDKSGLPSDRFSAERTGGSVSTLTIQRTQQEDSAVYLCASSLAGRGQREQYFGPGTRLTVT.

This clonotype was observed many times. V and J are TRBV7-2 and TRBJ1-1; D unclear. V was clipped by 5 bases and J by 10 bases, with 20 bases between them. CDR3 length equals 14 residues. Looked up from germline, CDR1 is SGHTA and CDR2 is FQGNSA. CDR3 in amino acids: CASSGGMGYVGAFF. The CDR3 coding sequence is TGTGCCAGCAGCGGCGGGATGGGTTACGTCGGAGCTTTCTTT.

The DNA of the CDR3 is TGTGCCAGCAGAGAACCTAGCGGGAGTCAAAATGAGCAGTTCTTC. Residues: CASREPSGSQNEQFF. This chain uses TRBV27 with TRBJ2-1; TRBD2 matches at 10 bases. The CDR3 extends over 15 amino acids. Germline CDR1 and CDR2: MNHEY and SMNVEV (reference sequence). Trimming removed 6 bases from V and 7 bases from J; junction bases left unmatched: 9.

This clonotype was seen a handful of times. The genes are TRBV28 and TRBJ2-4, with D tentatively TRBD2 (6 bases). The CDR3 sequence is 20 residues long. The ends were cut back, 1 base at V and 9 bases at J, with 31 bases in the middle. Germline V gives CDR1 MDHEN, CDR2 SYDVKM. CDR3 residues: CASSLFREPDKGTPGGIQYF. CDR3 DNA: TGTGCCAGCAGTTTATTTCGGGAGCCGGACAAGGGGACTCCAGGAGGCATTCAGTACTTC.

V usage is TRBV9 and J usage is TRBJ2-4; possibly TRBD1 for D (6 bases). CDR1 SGDLS and CDR2 YYNGEE come from the germline V gene. CDR3 length: 14 amino acids. V was cut by 5 bases and J by 6 bases, with 15 bases left in between. Here the CDR3 reads CASSATGWANIQYF. CDR3 sequence (DNA): TGTGCCAGCAGTGCAACAGGGTGGGCAAACATTCAGTACTTC.

The rearrangement links TRBV5-8 to TRBJ2-7; D may match TRBD1 or TRBD2 (5 bases each). CDR3 length: 14 amino acids. Germline CDR1 reads SGHTS; CDR2 reads YDEGEE. V was shortened by 4 bases and J by 4 bases, with 15 bases between the two germline ends. CDR3: CASSVGTFGYEQYF. CDR3 sequence (DNA): TGTGCCAGCAGCGTCGGGACGTTCGGATACGAGCAGTACTTC.

This clonotype was counted a few times. This rearrangement joins TRBV7-2 to TRBJ2-3; 9 bases map to TRBD2. The CDR3 runs to 16 residues. Germline CDR1 and CDR2: SGHTA and FQGNSA. V dropped 4 bases and J dropped 2; count of bases not matched to a gene: 7. Here the CDR3 DNA reads TGTGCCAGCAGCTCCACTCTAGCGGGACCCACAGATACGCAGTATTTT. Its translation: CASSSTLAGPTDTQYF.

This clonotype has ten or more counts. The rearrangement links TRBV7-8 to TRBJ2-1, with 12 bases that match TRBD2. The CDR3 is 15 residues long. Per germline, CDR1 SGHVS and CDR2 FQNEAQ. V was clipped by 1 base and J by 8 bases; unmatched bases: 3. CDR3 sequence: CASSLVTSGSDEQFF. DNA for the CDR3: TGTGCCAGCAGCTTAGTGACTAGCGGGAGTGATGAGCAGTTCTTC.

This clonotype has at least ten counts. The rearrangement joins TRBV6-1 to TRBJ1-5; TRBD1 matches at 11 bases. Germline values: CDR1 MNHNS, CDR2 SASEGT. The CDR3 spans 15 residues. V dropped 7 bases and J dropped 6; count of bases not matched to a gene: 8. The CDR3 is CASTLRTGGIQPQHF. The CDR3 DNA is TGTGCCAGCACCCTGAGGACAGGGGGCATTCAGCCCCAGCATTTT.

This clonotype was seen a handful of times. In DNA form, the CDR3 reads TGTGCCAGCAGCCCGATTCAAAGGGACATTCAGTACTTC. Protein sequence: CASSPIQRDIQYF. The V call is TRBV5-5, the J call TRBJ2-4; D is unclear. Germline assignment: CDR1 SGHKS and CDR2 YYEKEE (reference sequence). V dropped 4 bases and J dropped 8 bases, with 13 bases sitting between them. The length of the CDR3 is 13 residues.

The chain couples TRBV6-1 to TRBJ1-2, with D perhaps matching TRBD1 (6 bases). Germline V CDR1 and CDR2: MNHNS, SASEGT. V was shortened by 6 bases and J by 0 bases, with 17 bases between the two germline ends. CDR3 length equals 16 residues. Here the CDR3 DNA reads TGTGCCAGCAGCCGAAGTCCCGGGACAACTAACTATGGCTACACCTTC. It translates to CASSRSPGTTNYGYTF.

As for this clonotype: This may be a read error: a much more frequent sequence differs by one nucleotide. The chain links TRBV7-8 to TRBJ2-1; tentatively, D is TRBD1 (8 bases). The CDR3 extends over 15 amino acids. From germline, CDR1 is SGHVS and CDR2 FQNEAQ. The CDR3 nucleotides are TGTGCCGGCAGCCCACAGGGGGGGACCTACAATGAGCAGTTCTTC. Translation gives CAGSPQGGTYNEQFF. Together with reference TRBV7-8 and TRBJ2-1, the CDR3 gives the full variable domain: GAGVSQSPRYKVAKRGQDVALRCDPISGHVSLFWYQQALGQGPEFLTYFQNEAQLDKSGLPSDRFFAERPEGSVSTLKIQRTQQEDSAVYLCAGSPQGGTYNEQFFGPGTRLTVL.

The J gene is TRBJ2-3, the V gene TRBV6-1; TRBD1 aligns across 7 bases. After removal of 4 bases from V and 2 bases from J, the junction contained 9 bases not matched to a gene. This CDR3 comprises 16 residues. Germline CDR1 reads MNHNS; CDR2 reads SASEGT. This CDR3 is CASSGWDRTNTDTQYF. The DNA for the CDR3 is TGTGCCAGCAGTGGATGGGACAGAACCAACACAGATACGCAGTATTTT.

The chain links TRBV4-1 to TRBJ2-2; the D is unclear. Germline lookup yields CDR1 MGHRA and CDR2 YSYEKL. This CDR3 comprises 15 residues. With 3 bases removed from V and 4 bases from J, the gap between germline ends came to 12 bases. The CDR3 protein is CASSQGRFPTGELFF. In nucleotides, the CDR3 is TGCGCCAGCAGCCAGGGTAGATTCCCCACCGGGGAGCTGTTTTTT.

This clonotype has a count of ten or more. V gene TRBV5-1 combines with J gene TRBJ2-7, with D perhaps TRBD1 (6 bases). This CDR3 is built from 13 residues. V shed 0 bases and J shed 2 bases, with 6 bases lying between them. CDR1 SGHRS and CDR2 YFSETQ come from the germline V gene. CDR3 in DNA: TGCGCCAGCAGCTTGGACAGGGCCTACGAGCAGTACTTC. Encoded protein: CASSLDRAYEQYF.

This clonotype was observed a handful of times. The V and J genes are TRBV6-5 and TRBJ2-3; D is undetermined. The CDR3 runs 13 residues. The V end lost 2 bases, the J end lost 5 bases, and 8 bases lay between the germline ends. CDR1 is MNHEY and CDR2 is SVGAGI in the germline V gene. CDR3 in DNA: TGTGCCAGCAGTTACGACGGCCTAGATACGCAGTATTTT. It codes for CASSYDGLDTQYF.

V usage is TRBV20-1 and J usage is TRBJ2-1; possible D gene TRBD2, 6 bases. The V gene lost 0 bases and the J gene lost 7 bases, with 13 bases spanning the gap. This CDR3 region has 14 residues. Germline V CDR1 and CDR2: DFQATT, SNEGSKA (reference sequence). Here the CDR3 reads CSARDSGGINEQFF. CDR3 nucleotides: TGCAGTGCTAGAGATTCCGGCGGGATTAATGAGCAGTTCTTC.

This sequence joins TRBV6-9 and TRBJ1-4, with 9 bases aligning to TRBD1. The CDR3 length is 14 residues. The germline V gene encodes CDR1 MNHGY and CDR2 SVAAGI. After removal of 6 bases from V and 7 bases from J, the junction contained 6 bases not matched to a gene. The CDR3 sequence is CASRYDRGTEKLFF. CDR3 in DNA: TGTGCCAGCAGATATGACAGGGGGACTGAAAAACTGTTTTTT.

This chain uses TRBV6-5 with TRBJ1-2; 9 nucleotides align to TRBD1. Trimming took 0 bases from V and 2 from J; bases not matched to a gene: 13. The CDR3 loop spans 19 amino acids. Per germline, CDR1 MNHEY and CDR2 SVGAGI. CDR3 coding DNA: TGTGCCAGCAGTTACTCCGAAGGCATAGGGACAGGGTTAAACTATGGCTACACCTTC. Amino acids: CASSYSEGIGTGLNYGYTF.

This clonotype was detected ten times or more. The chain uses TRBV28 and TRBJ1-5, with D unresolved. This CDR3 is 11 amino acids long. Germline CDR1 MDHEN, CDR2 SYDVKM. V lost 6 bases and J lost 4, with 4 bases in between. CDR3: CASSDNQPQHF. The DNA of the CDR3 is TGTGCCAGCAGCGATAATCAGCCCCAGCATTTT.

The chain uses TRBV19 and TRBJ2-5, with D possibly TRBD2 on 5 matching bases. This CDR3 has 13 residues. Trimming removed 1 base from V and 5 bases from J, with 8 bases in between. Looked up from germline, CDR1 is LNHDA and CDR2 is SQIVND (reference sequence). The chain's CDR3 is CASSIAWRETQYF. DNA of the CDR3: TGTGCCAGTAGTATAGCTTGGAGGGAGACCCAGTACTTC.

The chain combines TRBV14 with TRBJ2-3, with D unresolved. The V end was cut by 0 bases, the J end by 4 bases, with 8 bases between. The CDR3 is 14 amino acids. Germline CDR1 is SGHDN and CDR2 is FVKESK. The CDR3 loop reads CASSQDLVADTQYF. In DNA, the CDR3 is TGTGCCAGCAGCCAAGACCTAGTTGCAGATACGCAGTATTTT.